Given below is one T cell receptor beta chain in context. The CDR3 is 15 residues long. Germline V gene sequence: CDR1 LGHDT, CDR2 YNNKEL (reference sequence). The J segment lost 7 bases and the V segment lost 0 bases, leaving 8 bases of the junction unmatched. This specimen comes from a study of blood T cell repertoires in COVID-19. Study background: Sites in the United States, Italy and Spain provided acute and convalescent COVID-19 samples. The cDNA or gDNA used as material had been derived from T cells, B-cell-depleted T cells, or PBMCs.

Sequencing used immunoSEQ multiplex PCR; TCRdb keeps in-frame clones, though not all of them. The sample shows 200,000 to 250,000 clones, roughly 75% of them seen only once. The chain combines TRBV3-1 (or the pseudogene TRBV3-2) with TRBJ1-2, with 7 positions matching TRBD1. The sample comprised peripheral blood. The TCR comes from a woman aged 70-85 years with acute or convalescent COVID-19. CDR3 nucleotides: TGTGCCAGCAGCCAAGAGGGGGGACAGACCGGTGGCTACACCTTC. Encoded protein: CASSQEGGQTGGYTF.